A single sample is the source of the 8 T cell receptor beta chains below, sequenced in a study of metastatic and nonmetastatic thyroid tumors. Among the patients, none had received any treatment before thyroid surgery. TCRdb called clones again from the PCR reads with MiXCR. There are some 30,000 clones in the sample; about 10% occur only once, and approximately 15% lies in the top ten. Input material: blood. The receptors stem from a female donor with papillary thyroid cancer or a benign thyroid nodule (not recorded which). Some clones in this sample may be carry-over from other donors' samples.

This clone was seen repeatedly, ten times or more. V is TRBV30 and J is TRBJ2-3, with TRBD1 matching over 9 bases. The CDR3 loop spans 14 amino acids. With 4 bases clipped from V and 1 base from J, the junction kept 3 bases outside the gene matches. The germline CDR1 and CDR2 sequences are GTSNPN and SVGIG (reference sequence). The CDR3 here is CAWTRTGGTDTQYF. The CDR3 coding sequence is TGTGCCTGGACCCGGACAGGGGGCACAGATACGCAGTATTTT. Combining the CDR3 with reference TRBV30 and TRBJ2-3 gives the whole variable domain SQTIHQWPATLVQPVGSPLSLECTVEGTSNPNLYWYRQAAGRGLQLLFYSVGIGQISSEVPQNLSASRPQDRQFILSSKKLLLSDSGFYLCAWTRTGGTDTQYFGPGTRLTVL.

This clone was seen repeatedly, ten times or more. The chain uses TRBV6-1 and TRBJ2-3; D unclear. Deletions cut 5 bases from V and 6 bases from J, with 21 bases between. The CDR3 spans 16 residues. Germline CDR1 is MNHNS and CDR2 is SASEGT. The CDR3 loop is CASSPGRHSSSDTQYF. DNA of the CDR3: TGTGCCAGCAGTCCAGGACGACATAGTAGTTCGGATACGCAGTATTTT.

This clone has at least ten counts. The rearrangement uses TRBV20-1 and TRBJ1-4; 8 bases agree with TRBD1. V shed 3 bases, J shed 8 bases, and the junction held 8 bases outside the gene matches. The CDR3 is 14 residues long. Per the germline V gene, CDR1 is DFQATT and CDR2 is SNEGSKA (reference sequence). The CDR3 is CSARGTGGDEKLFF. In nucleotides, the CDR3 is TGCAGTGCTAGGGGAACAGGGGGGGACGAAAAACTGTTTTTT.

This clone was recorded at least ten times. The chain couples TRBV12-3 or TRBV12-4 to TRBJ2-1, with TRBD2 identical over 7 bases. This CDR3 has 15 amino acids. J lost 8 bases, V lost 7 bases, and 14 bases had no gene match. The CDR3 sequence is CASTAWGGSGHEQFF. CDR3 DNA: TGTGCCAGCACCGCCTGGGGCGGGAGTGGGCATGAGCAGTTCTTC.

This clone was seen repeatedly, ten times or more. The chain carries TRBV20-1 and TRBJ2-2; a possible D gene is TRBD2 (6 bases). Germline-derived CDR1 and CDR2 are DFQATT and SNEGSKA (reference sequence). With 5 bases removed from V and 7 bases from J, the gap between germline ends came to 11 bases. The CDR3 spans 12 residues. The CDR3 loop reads CSARGTGGELFF. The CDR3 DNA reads TGCAGTGCTCGGGGGACGGGCGGGGAGCTGTTTTTT.

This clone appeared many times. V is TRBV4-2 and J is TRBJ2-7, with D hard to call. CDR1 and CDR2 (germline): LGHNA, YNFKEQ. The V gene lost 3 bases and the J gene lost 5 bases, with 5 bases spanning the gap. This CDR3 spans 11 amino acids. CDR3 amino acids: CASSQLDEQYF. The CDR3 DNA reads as TGTGCCAGCAGCCAGTTGGACGAGCAGTACTTC.

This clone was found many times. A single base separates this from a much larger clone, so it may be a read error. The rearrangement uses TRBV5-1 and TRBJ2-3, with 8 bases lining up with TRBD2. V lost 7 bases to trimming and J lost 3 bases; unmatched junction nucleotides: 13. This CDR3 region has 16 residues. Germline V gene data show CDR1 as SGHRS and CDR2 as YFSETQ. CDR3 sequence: CASGRMGAGGTDTQYF. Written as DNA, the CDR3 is TGCGCCAGCGGCCGTATGGGGGCGGGAGGAACAGATACGCAGTATTTT.

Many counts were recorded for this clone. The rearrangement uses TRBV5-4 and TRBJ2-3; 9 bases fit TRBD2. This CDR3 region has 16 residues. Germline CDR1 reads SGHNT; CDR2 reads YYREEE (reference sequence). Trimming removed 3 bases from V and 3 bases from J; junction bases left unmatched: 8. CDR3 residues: CASSSGAGGGTDTQYF. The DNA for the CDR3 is TGTGCCAGCAGCTCGGGAGCGGGAGGCGGTACAGATACGCAGTATTTT. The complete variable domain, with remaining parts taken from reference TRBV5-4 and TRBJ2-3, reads ETGVTQSPTHLIKTRGQQVTLRCSSQSGHNTVSWYQQALGQGPQFIFQYYREEENGRGNFPPRFSGLQFPNYSSELNVNALELDDSALYLCASSSGAGGGTDTQYFGPGTRLTVL.